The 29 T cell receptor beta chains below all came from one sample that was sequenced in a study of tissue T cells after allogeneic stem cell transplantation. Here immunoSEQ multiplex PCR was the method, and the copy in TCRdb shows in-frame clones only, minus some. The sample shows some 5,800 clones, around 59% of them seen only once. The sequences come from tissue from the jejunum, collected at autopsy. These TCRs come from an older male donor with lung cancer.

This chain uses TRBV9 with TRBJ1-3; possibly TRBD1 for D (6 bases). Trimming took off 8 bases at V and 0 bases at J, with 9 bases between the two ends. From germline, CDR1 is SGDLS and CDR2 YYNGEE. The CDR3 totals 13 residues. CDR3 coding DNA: TGTGCCAGTAGGGGGGTCTCTGGAAACACCATATATTTT. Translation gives CASRGVSGNTIYF.

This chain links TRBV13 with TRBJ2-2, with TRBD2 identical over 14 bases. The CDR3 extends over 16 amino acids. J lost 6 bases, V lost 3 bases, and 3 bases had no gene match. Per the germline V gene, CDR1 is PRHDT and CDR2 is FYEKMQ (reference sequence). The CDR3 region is CASSLGLAGVAGELFF. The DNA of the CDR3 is TGTGCCAGCAGCTTGGGACTAGCGGGGGTAGCCGGGGAGCTGTTTTTT.

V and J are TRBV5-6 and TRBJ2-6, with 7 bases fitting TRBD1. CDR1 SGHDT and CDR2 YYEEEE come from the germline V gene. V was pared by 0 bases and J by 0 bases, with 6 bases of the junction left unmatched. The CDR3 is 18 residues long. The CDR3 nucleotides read TGTGCCAGCAGCTTGGATTACAGGGGTGGCTCTGGGGCCAACGTCCTGACTTTC. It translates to CASSLDYRGGSGANVLTF.

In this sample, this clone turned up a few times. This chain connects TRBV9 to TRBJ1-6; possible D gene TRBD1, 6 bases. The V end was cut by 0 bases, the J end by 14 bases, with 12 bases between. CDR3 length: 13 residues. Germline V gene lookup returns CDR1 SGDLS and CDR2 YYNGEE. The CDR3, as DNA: TGTGCCAGCAGCGTAGAAAGGACAGATTCCCTCCACTTT. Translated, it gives CASSVERTDSLHF.

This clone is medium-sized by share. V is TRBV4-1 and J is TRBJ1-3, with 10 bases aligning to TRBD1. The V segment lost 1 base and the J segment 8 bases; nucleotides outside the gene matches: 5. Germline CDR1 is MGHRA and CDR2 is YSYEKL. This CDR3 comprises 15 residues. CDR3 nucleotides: TGCGCCAGCAGCCAAGTGGGGACAGGGGTCCACACCATATATTTT. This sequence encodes CASSQVGTGVHTIYF.

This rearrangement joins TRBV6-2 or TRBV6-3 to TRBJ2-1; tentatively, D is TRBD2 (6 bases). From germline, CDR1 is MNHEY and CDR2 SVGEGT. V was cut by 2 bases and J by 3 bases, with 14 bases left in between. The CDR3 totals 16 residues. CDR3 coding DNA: TGTGCCAGCAGTTACCGGGGGACTCAACTCTACAATGAGCAGTTCTTC. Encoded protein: CASSYRGTQLYNEQFF.

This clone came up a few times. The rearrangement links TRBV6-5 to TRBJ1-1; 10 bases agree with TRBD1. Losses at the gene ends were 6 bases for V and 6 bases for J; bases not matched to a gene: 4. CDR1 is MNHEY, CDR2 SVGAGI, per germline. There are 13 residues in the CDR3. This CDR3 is CASRGTGVSEAFF. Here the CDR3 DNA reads TGTGCCAGCAGGGGGACAGGGGTGTCTGAAGCTTTCTTT.

The CDR3 here is CASSYEAAWGYGYTF. CDR3 in DNA: TGTGCCAGCAGTTACGAGGCGGCTTGGGGTTATGGCTACACCTTC. The J gene is TRBJ1-2, the V gene TRBV6-2 or TRBV6-3, with D unresolved. Deletions cut 2 bases from V and 5 bases from J, with 15 bases between. CDR1 is MNHEY and CDR2 is SVGEGT in the germline V gene. This CDR3 spans 15 amino acids.

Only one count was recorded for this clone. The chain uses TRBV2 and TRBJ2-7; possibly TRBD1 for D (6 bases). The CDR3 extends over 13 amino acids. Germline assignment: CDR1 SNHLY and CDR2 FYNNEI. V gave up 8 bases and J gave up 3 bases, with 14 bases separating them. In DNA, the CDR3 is TGTGCCAGCGACCGGGACACTTACTACGAGCAGTACTTC. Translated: CASDRDTYYEQYF.

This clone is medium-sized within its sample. The CDR3 here is CASSFGLAGGSEQFF. The CDR3 DNA is TGTGCCAGCAGCTTCGGACTAGCGGGGGGGAGTGAGCAGTTCTTC. The rearrangement joins TRBV11-2 to TRBJ2-1; 15 positions match TRBD2. The CDR3 is made up of 15 amino acids. Losses at the gene ends were 3 bases for V and 9 bases for J; bases not matched to a gene: 3. Per germline, CDR1 SGHAT and CDR2 FQNNGV.

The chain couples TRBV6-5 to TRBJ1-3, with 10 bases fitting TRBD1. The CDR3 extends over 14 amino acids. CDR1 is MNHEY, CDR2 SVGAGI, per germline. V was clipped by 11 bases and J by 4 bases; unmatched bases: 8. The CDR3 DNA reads TGTGCCGCGCGACAGGGGGCGCCCGGAAACACCATATATTTT. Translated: CAARQGAPGNTIYF.

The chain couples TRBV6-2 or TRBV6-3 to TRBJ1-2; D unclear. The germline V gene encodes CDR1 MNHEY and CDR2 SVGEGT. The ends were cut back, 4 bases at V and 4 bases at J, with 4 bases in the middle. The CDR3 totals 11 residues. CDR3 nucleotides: TGTGCCAGCAGTTCCGGCTATGGCTACACCTTC. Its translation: CASSSGYGYTF.

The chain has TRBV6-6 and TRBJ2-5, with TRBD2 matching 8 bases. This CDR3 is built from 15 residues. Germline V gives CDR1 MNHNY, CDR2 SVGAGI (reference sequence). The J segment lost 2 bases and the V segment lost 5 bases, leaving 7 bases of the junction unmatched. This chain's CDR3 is CASSTTSGNQETQYF. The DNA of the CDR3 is TGTGCCAGCAGTACCACTAGCGGAAATCAAGAGACCCAGTACTTC.

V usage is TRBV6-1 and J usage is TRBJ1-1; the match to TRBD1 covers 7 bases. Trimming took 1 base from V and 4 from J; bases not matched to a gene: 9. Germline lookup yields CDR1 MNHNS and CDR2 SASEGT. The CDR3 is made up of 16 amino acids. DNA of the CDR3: TGTGCCAGCAGTGAAGTCCCGTATGCAGGGGGCACTGAAGCTTTCTTT. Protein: CASSEVPYAGGTEAFF.

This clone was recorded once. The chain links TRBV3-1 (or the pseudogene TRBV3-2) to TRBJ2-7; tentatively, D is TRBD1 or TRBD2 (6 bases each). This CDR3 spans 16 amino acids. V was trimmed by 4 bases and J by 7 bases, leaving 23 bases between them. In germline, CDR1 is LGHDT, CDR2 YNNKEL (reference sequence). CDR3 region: CASSPRRCGDTGEQYF. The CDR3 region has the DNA TGTGCCAGCAGCCCTCGCCGGTGCGGGGACACTGGGGAGCAGTACTTC.

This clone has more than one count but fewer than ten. The chain's CDR3 is CASSAPGRTAGELFF. The CDR3, as DNA: TGTGCCAGCAGCGCCCCGGGACGAACAGCCGGGGAGCTGTTTTTT. The chain couples TRBV5-4 to TRBJ2-2; D tentatively reads TRBD1 or TRBD2 (5 bases each). Trimming removed 4 bases from V and 6 bases from J, with 16 bases in between. Germline CDR1 and CDR2: SGHNT and YYREEE (reference sequence). CDR3 length: 15 amino acids.

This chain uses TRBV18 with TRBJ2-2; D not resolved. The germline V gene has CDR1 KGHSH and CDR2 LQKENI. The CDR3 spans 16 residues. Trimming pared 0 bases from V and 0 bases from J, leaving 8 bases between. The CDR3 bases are TGTGCCAGCTCACCACCGGGCGGTGCGAACACCGGGGAGCTGTTTTTT. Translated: CASSPPGGANTGELFF. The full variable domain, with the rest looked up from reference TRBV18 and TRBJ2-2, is NAGVMQNPRHLVRRRGQEARLRCSPMKGHSHVYWYRQLPEEGLKFMVYLQKENIIDESGMPKERFSAEFPKEGPSILRIQQVVRGDSAAYFCASSPPGGANTGELFFGEGSRLTVL.

CDR3 residues: CLMGRNTEAFF. The CDR3 region has the DNA TGCCTGATGGGGAGGAACACTGAAGCTTTCTTT. The chain is built from TRBV20-1 and TRBJ1-1; no firm D call. This CDR3 region has 11 residues. Germline V gives CDR1 DFQATT, CDR2 SNEGSKA (reference sequence).

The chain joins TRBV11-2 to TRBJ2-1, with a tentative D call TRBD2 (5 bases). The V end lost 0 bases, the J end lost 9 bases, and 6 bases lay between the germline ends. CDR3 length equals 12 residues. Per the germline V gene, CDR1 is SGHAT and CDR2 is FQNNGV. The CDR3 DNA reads TGTGCCAGCAGCTTAGATCGGGGTGAGCAGTTCTTC. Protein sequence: CASSLDRGEQFF.

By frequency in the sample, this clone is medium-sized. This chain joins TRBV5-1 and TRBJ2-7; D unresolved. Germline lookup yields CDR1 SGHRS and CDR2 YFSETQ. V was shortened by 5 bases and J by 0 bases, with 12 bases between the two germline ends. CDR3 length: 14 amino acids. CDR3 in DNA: TGCGCCAGCAGAGACACCTCATCCTCCTACGAGCAGTACTTC. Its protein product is CASRDTSSSYEQYF.

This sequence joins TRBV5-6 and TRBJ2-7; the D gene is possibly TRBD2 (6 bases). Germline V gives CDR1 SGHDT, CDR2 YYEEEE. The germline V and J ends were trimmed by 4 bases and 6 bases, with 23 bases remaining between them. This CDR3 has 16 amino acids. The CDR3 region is CASSMSEWGDSFEQYF. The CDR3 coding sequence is TGTGCCAGCAGCATGTCCGAGTGGGGGGACTCTTTCGAGCAGTACTTC.

CDR3 nucleotide sequence: TGCAGCGTTGATGCGCGCTATTTTTTGCGGGGGGGTACCGATACGCAGTATTTT. Its translation is CSVDARYFLRGGTDTQYF. The genes are TRBV29-1 and TRBJ2-3, with TRBD2 matching over 9 bases. Germline V gives CDR1 SQVTM, CDR2 ANQGSEA. The CDR3 has 18 residues. V shed 3 bases, J shed 6 bases, and the junction held 19 bases outside the gene matches.

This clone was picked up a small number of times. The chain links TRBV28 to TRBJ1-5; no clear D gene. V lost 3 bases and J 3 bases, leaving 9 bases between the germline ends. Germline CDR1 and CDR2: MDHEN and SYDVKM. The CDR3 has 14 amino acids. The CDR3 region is CASSFPVFNQPQHF. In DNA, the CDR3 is TGTGCCAGCAGTTTCCCAGTCTTCAATCAGCCCCAGCATTTT.

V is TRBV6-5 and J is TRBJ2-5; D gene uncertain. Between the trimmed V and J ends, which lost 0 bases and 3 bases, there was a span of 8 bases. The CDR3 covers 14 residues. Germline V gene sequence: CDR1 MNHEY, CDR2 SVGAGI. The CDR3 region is CASSYSNREETQYF. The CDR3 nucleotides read TGTGCCAGCAGTTACTCGAATAGGGAAGAGACCCAGTACTTC.

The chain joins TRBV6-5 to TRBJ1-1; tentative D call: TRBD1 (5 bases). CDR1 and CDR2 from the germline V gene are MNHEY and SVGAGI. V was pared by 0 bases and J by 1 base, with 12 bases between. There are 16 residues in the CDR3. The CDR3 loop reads CASSYSTGTTNTEAFF. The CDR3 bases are TGTGCCAGCAGTTACTCAACCGGGACCACGAACACTGAAGCTTTCTTT.

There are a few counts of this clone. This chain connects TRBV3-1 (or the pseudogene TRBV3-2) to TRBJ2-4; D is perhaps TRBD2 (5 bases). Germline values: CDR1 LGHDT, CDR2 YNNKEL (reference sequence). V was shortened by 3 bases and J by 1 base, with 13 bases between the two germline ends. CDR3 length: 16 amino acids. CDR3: CASSHRLFIAKNIQYF. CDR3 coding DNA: TGTGCCAGCAGCCATCGACTATTTATTGCCAAAAACATTCAGTACTTC.

CDR3 region: CARSGWTSGADTQYF. The DNA of the CDR3 is TGTGCCAGATCAGGCTGGACTAGCGGGGCAGATACGCAGTATTTT. The chain uses TRBV25-1 and TRBJ2-3; TRBD2 agrees at 12 bases. Germline loops: CDR1 MGHDK, CDR2 SYGVNS. This CDR3 region has 15 residues. Trimming at V came to 9 bases and at J to 4 bases, leaving 8 bases not matched to a gene.

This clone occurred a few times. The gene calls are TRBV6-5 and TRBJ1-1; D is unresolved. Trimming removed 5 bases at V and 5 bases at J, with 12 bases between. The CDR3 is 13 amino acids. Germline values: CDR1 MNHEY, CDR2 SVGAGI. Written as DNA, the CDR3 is TGTGCCAGCAGTCCCCGGGCGGAAACTGAAGCTTTCTTT. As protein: CASSPRAETEAFF.

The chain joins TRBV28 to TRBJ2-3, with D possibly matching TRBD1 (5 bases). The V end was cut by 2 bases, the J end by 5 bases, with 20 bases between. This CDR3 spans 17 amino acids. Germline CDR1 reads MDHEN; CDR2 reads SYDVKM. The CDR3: CASSLPLTGTDGDTQYF. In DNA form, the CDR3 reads TGTGCCAGCAGTTTACCCCTAACAGGCACCGATGGAGATACGCAGTATTTT.